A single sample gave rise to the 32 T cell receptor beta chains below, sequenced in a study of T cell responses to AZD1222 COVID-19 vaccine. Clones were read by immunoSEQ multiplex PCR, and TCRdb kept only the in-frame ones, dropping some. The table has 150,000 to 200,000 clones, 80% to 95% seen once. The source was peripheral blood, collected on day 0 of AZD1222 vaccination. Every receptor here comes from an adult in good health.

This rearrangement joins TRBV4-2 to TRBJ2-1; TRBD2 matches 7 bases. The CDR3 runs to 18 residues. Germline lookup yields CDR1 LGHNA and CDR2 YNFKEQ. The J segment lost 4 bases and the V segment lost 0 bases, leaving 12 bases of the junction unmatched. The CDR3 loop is CASSQDLAGDPFYNEQFF. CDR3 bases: TGTGCCAGCAGCCAAGATCTCGCGGGAGATCCCTTTTACAATGAGCAGTTCTTC.

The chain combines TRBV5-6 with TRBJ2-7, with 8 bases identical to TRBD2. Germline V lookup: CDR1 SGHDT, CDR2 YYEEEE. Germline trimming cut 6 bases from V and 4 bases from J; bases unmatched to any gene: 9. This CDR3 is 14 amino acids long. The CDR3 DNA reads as TGTGCCAGCAAGTCGAGCGGGAGCGTGTACGAGCAGTACTTC. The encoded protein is CASKSSGSVYEQYF. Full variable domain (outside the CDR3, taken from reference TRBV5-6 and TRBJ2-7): DAGVTQSPTHLIKTRGQQVTLRCSPKSGHDTVSWYQQALGQGPQFIFQYYEEEERQRGNFPDRFSGHQFPNYSSELNVNALLLGDSALYLCASKSSGSVYEQYFGPGTRLTVT.

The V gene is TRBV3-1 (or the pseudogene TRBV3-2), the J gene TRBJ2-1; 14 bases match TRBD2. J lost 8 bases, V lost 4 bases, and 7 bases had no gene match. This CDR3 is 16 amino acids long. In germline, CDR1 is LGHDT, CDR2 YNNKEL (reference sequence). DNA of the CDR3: TGTGCCAGCAGCCCGCTTGGGACTAGCGGGAGCTATGAGCAGTTCTTC. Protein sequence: CASSPLGTSGSYEQFF.

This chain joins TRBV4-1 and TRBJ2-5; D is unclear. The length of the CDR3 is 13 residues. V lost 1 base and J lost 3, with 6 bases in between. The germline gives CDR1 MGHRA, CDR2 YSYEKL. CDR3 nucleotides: TGCGCCAGCAGCCAAGTTATCAAAGAGACCCAGTACTTC. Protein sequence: CASSQVIKETQYF.

The CDR3, as DNA: TGTGCCAGCAGCAGGGCGCGGAGCTCCTACGAGCAGTACTTC. This gives the protein CASSRARSSYEQYF. The chain is built from TRBV3-1 (or the pseudogene TRBV3-2) and TRBJ2-7; D remains ambiguous. The V end was cut by 5 bases, the J end by 0 bases, with 11 bases between. Germline V CDR1 and CDR2: LGHDT, YNNKEL (reference sequence). This CDR3 has 14 residues.

The CDR3 DNA sequence: TGTGCCAGCAGTTACTTCGGACAGGGCCTAGGGGGCTACACCTTC. Translation gives CASSYFGQGLGGYTF. The rearrangement links TRBV6-5 to TRBJ1-2; 8 nucleotides match TRBD1. Germline CDR1 is MNHEY and CDR2 is SVGAGI. CDR3 length: 15 residues. V shed 1 base and J 8 bases; nucleotides not matched to a gene: 9.

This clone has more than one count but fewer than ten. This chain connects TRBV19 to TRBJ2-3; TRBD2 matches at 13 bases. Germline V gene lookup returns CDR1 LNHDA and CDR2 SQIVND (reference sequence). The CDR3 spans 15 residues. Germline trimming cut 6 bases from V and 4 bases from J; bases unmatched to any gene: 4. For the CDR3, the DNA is TGTGCCAGTAGCCGACTAGCGGGAGGAGCAGATACGCAGTATTTT. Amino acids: CASSRLAGGADTQYF.

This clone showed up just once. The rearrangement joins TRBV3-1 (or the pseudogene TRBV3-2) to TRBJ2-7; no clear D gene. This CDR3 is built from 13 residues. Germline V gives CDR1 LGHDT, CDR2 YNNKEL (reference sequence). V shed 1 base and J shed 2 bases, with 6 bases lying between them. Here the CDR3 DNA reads TGTGCCAGCAGCCAAGCTGGGACCTACGAGCAGTACTTC. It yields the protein CASSQAGTYEQYF.

CDR3 coding DNA: TGTGCCAGCTCACGTACCTCGGGGGGCGGCGAAAAACTGTTTTTT. Amino acid sequence: CASSRTSGGGEKLFF. The rearrangement links TRBV18 to TRBJ1-4; D might be TRBD1 (6 bases). The CDR3 totals 15 residues. The germline V gene has CDR1 KGHSH and CDR2 LQKENI. Trimming left V 4 bases short and J 8 bases short, with 17 bases between.

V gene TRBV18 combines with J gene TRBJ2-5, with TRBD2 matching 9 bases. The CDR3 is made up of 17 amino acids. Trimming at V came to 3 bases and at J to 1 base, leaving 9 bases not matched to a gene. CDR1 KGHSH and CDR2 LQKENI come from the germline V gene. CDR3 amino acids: CASSPQTSGRLQETQYF. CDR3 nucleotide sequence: TGTGCCAGCTCACCCCAGACTAGCGGTCGTCTCCAAGAGACCCAGTACTTC.

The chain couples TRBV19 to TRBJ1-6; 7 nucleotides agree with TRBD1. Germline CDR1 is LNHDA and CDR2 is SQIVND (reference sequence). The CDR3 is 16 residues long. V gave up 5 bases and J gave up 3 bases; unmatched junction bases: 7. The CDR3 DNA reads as TGTGCCAGTAGTGCCACGGGACAGAGCTATAATTCACCCCTCCACTTT. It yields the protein CASSATGQSYNSPLHF.

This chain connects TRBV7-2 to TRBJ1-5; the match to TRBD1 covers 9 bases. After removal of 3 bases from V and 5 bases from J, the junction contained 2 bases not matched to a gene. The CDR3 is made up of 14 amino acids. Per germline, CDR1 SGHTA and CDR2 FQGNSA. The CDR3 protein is CASSFRTGDQPQHF. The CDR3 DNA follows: TGTGCCAGCAGCTTCCGGACAGGGGATCAGCCCCAGCATTTT.

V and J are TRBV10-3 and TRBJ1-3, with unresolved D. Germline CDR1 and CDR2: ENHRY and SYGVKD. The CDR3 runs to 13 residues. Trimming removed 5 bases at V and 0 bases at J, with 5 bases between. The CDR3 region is CAISTDSGNTIYF. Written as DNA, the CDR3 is TGTGCCATCAGTACGGACTCTGGAAACACCATATATTTT.

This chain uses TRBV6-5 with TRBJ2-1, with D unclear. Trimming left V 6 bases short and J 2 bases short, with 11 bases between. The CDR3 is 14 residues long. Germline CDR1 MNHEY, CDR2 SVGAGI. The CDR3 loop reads CASSPTLAYNEQFF. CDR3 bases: TGTGCCAGCAGCCCCACCTTGGCCTACAATGAGCAGTTCTTC.

The CDR3 DNA reads as TGTGCCAGCAGTGAAGCAGGGGCCAACCAAGAGACCCAGTACTTC. Protein sequence: CASSEAGANQETQYF. The J gene is TRBJ2-5, the V gene TRBV6-1; possible D gene TRBD1, 5 bases. The CDR3 is 15 amino acids. Deletions cut 0 bases from V and 0 bases from J, with 8 bases between. Germline V gene data show CDR1 as MNHNS and CDR2 as SASEGT.

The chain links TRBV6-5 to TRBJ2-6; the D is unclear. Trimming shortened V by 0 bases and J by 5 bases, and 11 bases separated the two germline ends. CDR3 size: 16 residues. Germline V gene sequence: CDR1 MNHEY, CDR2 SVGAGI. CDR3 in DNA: TGTGCCAGCAGTTACTCGGGCTCTGTCAGGGCCAACGTCCTGACTTTC. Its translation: CASSYSGSVRANVLTF.

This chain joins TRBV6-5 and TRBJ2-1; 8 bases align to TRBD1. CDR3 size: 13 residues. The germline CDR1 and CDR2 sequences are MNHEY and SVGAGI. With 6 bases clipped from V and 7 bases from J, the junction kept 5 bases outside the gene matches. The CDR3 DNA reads TGTGCCAGCAGGGCAGGGGGCGGAAATGAGCAGTTCTTC. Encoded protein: CASRAGGGNEQFF.

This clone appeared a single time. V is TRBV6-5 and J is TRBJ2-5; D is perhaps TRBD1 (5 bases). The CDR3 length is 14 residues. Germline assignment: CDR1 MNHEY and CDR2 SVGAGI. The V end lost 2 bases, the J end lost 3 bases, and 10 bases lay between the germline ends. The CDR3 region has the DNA TGTGCCAGCAGTTACGAAACAGGAAAAGAGACCCAGTACTTC. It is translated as CASSYETGKETQYF.

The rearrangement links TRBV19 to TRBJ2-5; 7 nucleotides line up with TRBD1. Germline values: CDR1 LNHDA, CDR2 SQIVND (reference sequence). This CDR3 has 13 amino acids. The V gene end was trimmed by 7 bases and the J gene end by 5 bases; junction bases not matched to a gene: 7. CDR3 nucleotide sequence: TGTGCCAGTACCGATGGGACAGTGGAGACCCAGTACTTC. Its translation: CASTDGTVETQYF.

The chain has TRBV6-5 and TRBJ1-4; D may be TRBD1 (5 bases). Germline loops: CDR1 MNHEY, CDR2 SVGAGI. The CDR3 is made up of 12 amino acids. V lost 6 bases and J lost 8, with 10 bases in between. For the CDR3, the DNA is TGTGCCAGCAGAGGGGACCACGAAAAACTGTTTTTT. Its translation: CASRGDHEKLFF.

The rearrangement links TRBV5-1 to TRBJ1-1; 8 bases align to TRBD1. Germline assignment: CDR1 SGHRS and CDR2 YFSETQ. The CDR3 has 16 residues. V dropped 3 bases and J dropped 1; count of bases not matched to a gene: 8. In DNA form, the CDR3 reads TGCGCCAGCAGCTGGTTAACAGGGGGAGGGAACACTGAAGCTTTCTTT. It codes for CASSWLTGGGNTEAFF.

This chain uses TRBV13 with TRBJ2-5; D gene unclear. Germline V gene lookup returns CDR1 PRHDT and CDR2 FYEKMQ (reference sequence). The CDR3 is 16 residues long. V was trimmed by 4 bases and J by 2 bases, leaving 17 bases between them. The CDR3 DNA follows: TGTGCCAGCAGCTCAAGATCCCAAAGCTTTCAAGAGACCCAGTACTTC. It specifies CASSSRSQSFQETQYF.

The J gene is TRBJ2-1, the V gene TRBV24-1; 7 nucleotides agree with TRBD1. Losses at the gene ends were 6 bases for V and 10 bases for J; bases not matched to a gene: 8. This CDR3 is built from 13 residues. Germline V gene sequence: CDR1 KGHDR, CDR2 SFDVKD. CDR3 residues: CATSTGVSSEQFF. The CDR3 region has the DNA TGTGCCACCAGTACAGGGGTTTCAAGCGAGCAGTTCTTC.

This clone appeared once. This CDR3 reads CASSHRGVSSYNEQFF. Here the CDR3 DNA reads TGTGCCAGCAGCCATCGCGGGGTAAGCTCCTACAATGAGCAGTTCTTC. This sequence joins TRBV3-1 (or the pseudogene TRBV3-2) and TRBJ2-1, with D possibly TRBD2 on 6 matching bases. Between the trimmed V and J ends, which lost 3 bases and 0 bases, there was a span of 12 bases. Looked up from germline, CDR1 is LGHDT and CDR2 is YNNKEL (reference sequence). The CDR3 runs 16 residues.

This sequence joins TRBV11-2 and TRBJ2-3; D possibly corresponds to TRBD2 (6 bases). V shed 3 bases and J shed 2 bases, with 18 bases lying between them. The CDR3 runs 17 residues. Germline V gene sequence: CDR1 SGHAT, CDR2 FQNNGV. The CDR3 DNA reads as TGTGCCAGCAGCTTTCAGGGTACGGGGGTACACACAGATACGCAGTATTTT. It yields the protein CASSFQGTGVHTDTQYF.

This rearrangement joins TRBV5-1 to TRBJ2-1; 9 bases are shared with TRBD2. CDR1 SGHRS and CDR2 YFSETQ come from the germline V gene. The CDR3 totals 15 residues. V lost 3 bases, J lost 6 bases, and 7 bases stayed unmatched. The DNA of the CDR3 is TGCGCCAGCAGCTGGCTCGAGCGGGGGGCCAATGAGCAGTTCTTC. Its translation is CASSWLERGANEQFF.

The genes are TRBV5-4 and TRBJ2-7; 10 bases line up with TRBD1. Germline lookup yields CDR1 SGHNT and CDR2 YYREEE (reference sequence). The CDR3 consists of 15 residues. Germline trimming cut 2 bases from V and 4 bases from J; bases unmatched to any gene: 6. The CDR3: CASSLMTGGIYEQYF. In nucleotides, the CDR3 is TGTGCCAGCAGCTTAATGACAGGGGGCATTTACGAGCAGTACTTC.

In DNA, the CDR3 is TGTGCCACCAGCAGAGATAGGGCAGGGAAAGAAGCTTTCTTT. This translates into CATSRDRAGKEAFF. The chain joins TRBV15 to TRBJ1-1, with a possible D match to TRBD1 (5 bases). V dropped 0 bases and J dropped 8 bases, with 13 bases sitting between them. Germline V CDR1 and CDR2: LNHNV, YYDKDF (reference sequence). This CDR3 comprises 14 residues.

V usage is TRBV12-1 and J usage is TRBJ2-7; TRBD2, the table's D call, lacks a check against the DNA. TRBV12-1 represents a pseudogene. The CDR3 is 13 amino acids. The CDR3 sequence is CASSRLKVNEQYF. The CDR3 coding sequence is TGTGCCAGCAGCCGACTAAAAGTTAACGAGCAGTACTTC.

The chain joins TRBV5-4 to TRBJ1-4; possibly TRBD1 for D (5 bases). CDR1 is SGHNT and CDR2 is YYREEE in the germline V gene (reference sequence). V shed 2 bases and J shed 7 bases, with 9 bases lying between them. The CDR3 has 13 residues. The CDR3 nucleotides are TGTGCCAGCAGCTTCCAGGGTAGTGAAAAACTGTTTTTT. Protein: CASSFQGSEKLFF.

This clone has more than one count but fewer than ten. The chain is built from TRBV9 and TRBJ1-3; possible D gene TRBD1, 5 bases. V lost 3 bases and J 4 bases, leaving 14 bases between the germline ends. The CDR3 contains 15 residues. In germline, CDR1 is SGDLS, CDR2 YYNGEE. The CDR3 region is CASSETDTPGNTIYF. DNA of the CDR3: TGTGCCAGCAGCGAGACGGACACTCCGGGAAACACCATATATTTT.

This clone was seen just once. The CDR3 is CASSQAGNTEAFF. The CDR3 DNA reads as TGTGCCAGCAGCCAAGCGGGCAACACTGAAGCTTTCTTT. V and J are TRBV3-1 (or the pseudogene TRBV3-2) and TRBJ1-1; D is ambiguous. Germline V gene lookup returns CDR1 LGHDT and CDR2 YNNKEL (reference sequence). This CDR3 spans 13 amino acids. V was cut by 1 base and J by 2 bases, with 5 bases left in between.